These T cell receptor beta chains were read from a single sample in a study of monozygotic twins with inflammatory bowel disease. One entry per CDR3 protein, without DNA, is what TCRdb gives after re-calling the 5' RACE reads. The table counts around 210,000 distinct CDR3 sequences; roughly 8% lies in the top ten. The sample was blood. The source is a human donor with ulcerative colitis or Crohn's disease, or a healthy co-twin of an affected twin (not recorded which). CDR3s include the opening cysteine and the closing phenylalanine or tryptophan.

V	J	CDR3
TRBV7-9	TRBJ2-1	CASSLDGRATDEQFF
TRBV5-5	TRBJ1-4	CASSARVATNEKLFF
TRBV4-2	TRBJ2-3	CASSTRLAMMTDTQYF
TRBV6-1	TRBJ2-7	CASSPYGTGKPYEQYF
TRBV5-1	TRBJ1-1	CASSVGIANTEAFF
TRBV24-1	TRBJ2-5	CATSDLQETQYF
TRBV7-2	TRBJ1-5	CASSLGGTGGSQPQHF
TRBV2	TRBJ2-5	CASSGTSGAPEETQYF
TRBV7-2	TRBJ2-3	CASSLGWTSGVGYF
TRBV12-3/TRBV12-4	TRBJ2-1	CASSFAGDYNEQFF
TRBV6-1	TRBJ1-2	CASSSAGTRYYGYTF
TRBV9	TRBJ2-2	CASAYSGTGVGELFF
TRBV7-2	TRBJ1-2	CASSSDRYSGYTF
TRBV19	TRBJ2-1	CASSDMSYSYNEQFF
TRBV18	TRBJ1-1	CASSPPGDSIAFF
TRBV20-1	TRBJ2-4	CSATRTSGGDIQYF
TRBV7-2	TRBJ2-3	CASTLSGADTQYF
TRBV12-3/TRBV12-4	TRBJ1-6	CASSLAQNNSPLHF
TRBV30	TRBJ1-2	CALTGGYGYTF
TRBV9	TRBJ2-1	CASSVDRDRDEQFF
TRBV2	TRBJ2-3	CASSGTSGRVTDTQYF